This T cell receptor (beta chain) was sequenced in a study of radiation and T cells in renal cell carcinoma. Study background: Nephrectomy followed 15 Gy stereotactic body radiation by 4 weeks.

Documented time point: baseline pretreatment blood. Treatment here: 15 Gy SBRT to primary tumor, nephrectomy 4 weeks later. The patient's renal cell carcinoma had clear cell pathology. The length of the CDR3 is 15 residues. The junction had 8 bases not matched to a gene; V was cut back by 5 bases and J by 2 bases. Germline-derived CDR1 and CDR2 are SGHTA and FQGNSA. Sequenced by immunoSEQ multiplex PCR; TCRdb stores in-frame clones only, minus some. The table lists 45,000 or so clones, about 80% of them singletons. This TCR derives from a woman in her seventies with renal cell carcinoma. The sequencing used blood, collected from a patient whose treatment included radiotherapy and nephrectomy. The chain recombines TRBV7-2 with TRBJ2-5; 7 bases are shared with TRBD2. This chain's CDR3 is CASSQGLAVQETQYF. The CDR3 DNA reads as TGTGCCAGCAGCCAAGGGCTAGCGGTTCAAGAGACCCAGTACTTC.